Described below is a single T cell receptor beta chain sequence and its context. V lost 0 bases to trimming and J lost 6 bases, with 9 bases between them. This CDR3 comprises 14 residues. Germline V gives CDR1 MNHEY, CDR2 SVGAGI. In the original analysis: Nucleated cell number was recorded as an estimate derived from reference gene primer amplification. The assay was immunoSEQ multiplex PCR, and TCRdb's table has in-frame clones only and misses some. The V and J calls and the clone size are those of that table, but D and trimming were determined from the DNA. The profile shows approximately 310,000 clones, about nine tenths of them singletons. This sample stems from a study of blood T cell repertoires in COVID-19. Study-wide background: From T cells, B-cell-depleted T cells, or PBMCs came the material, which was cDNA or gDNA.

The sample consisted of peripheral blood. The chain is built from TRBV6-5 and TRBJ1-5; D is uncertain. This receptor was taken from a man in his fifties with active or convalescent COVID-19. Here the CDR3 DNA reads TGTGCCAGCAGTTACTCGAGTGGGAGTCAGCCCCAGCATTTT. Protein product: CASSYSSGSQPQHF.